Listed here are 32 T cell receptor beta chains from one sample, sequenced in a study of blood T cells in healthy people across ages. A J-beta primer mix and a sample-barcoded 5' primer were used in a second PCR of about 7 to 12 cycles. One entry per CDR3 protein, called by TCRdb with MiXCR from the 5' RACE reads. The sample contains around 1,900,000 distinct CDR3 sequences, 35% to 50% of which appear only once. The specimen was blood. These receptors originate from a human donor in good health.

V is TRBV9 and J is TRBJ2-2; D might be TRBD1 or TRBD2, each matching 6 bases. V shed 0 bases and J shed 7 bases, with 16 bases lying between them. The germline CDR1 and CDR2 sequences are SGDLS and YYNGEE. The CDR3 consists of 16 residues. The CDR3 here is CASSVDLGGVNGELFF. Written as DNA, the CDR3 is TGTGCCAGCAGCGTAGATCTGGGGGGCGTGAACGGGGAGCTGTTTTTT.

The chain joins TRBV27 to TRBJ1-1, with TRBD1 as a possible D gene (6 bases). The V gene's germline CDR1 is MNHEY and CDR2 SMNVEV (reference sequence). CDR3 size: 15 residues. The ends were cut back, 6 bases at V and 2 bases at J, with 16 bases in the middle. The CDR3 DNA is TGTGCCAGCAGGTGGAGGACAGCAGTAAACACTGAAGCTTTCTTT. It translates to CASRWRTAVNTEAFF.

As regards this clonotype: At one of its ends the junction is not consistent with the germline gene, which may arise from a read error. The chain employs TRBV4-1 and TRBJ2-5; 9 nucleotides match TRBD2. Per germline, CDR1 MGHRA and CDR2 YSYEKL. This CDR3 is 18 amino acids long. CDR3 DNA sequence: TGCGCCAGCAGCCACCGCCATACAACAACTAGCGGGCAAGAGACCCGGTACTTC. Its translation: CASSHRHTTTSGQETRYF.

The chain joins TRBV3-1 to TRBJ2-1; 9 bases align to TRBD1. This CDR3 is 11 amino acids long. Germline V gene lookup returns CDR1 LGHDT and CDR2 YNNKEL (reference sequence). The J segment lost 14 bases and the V segment lost 5 bases, leaving 4 bases of the junction unmatched. The CDR3 nucleotides read TGTGCCAGCAGCGCCCGGGACAGGGAGTTCTTC. As protein: CASSARDREFF.

This clonotype has at least ten counts. This chain connects TRBV5-1 to TRBJ2-1; TRBD2 matches 11 bases. After removal of 1 base from V and 4 bases from J, the junction contained 4 bases not matched to a gene. The CDR3 totals 16 residues. Germline loops: CDR1 SGHRS, CDR2 YFSETQ. The CDR3 DNA is TGCGCCAGCAGCTTGCGGCTAGCGGGGGGATACAATGAGCAGTTCTTC. Its translation: CASSLRLAGGYNEQFF.

This clonotype was observed a handful of times. The chain couples TRBV18 to TRBJ2-5, with TRBD1 identical over 7 bases. The junction had 6 bases not matched to a gene; V was cut back by 3 bases and J by 5 bases. This CDR3 comprises 14 residues. Germline V CDR1 and CDR2: KGHSH, LQKENI. DNA for the CDR3: TGTGCCAGCTCACCCTCGAGGGACAGTGAGACCCAGTACTTC. The encoded protein is CASSPSRDSETQYF.

This clonotype showed up just a few times. J is TRBJ1-5 and V is TRBV5-6; TRBD1 aligns across 7 bases. Germline-derived CDR1 and CDR2 are SGHDT and YYEEEE. V dropped 0 bases and J dropped 4; count of bases not matched to a gene: 7. This CDR3 is built from 16 residues. The CDR3 region is CASSLGSGTANQPQHF. The CDR3, as DNA: TGTGCCAGCAGCTTGGGGTCTGGGACAGCTAATCAGCCCCAGCATTTT.

The rearrangement uses TRBV6-2 or TRBV6-3 and TRBJ2-2; D is perhaps TRBD2 (5 bases). The germline CDR1 and CDR2 sequences are MNHEY and SVGEGT. V was cut by 2 bases and J by 6 bases, with 7 bases left in between. The CDR3 has 13 amino acids. The CDR3 DNA sequence: TGTGCCAGCAGTTACCGGGGTGCCGGGGAGCTGTTTTTT. The encoded protein is CASSYRGAGELFF.

The chain couples TRBV29-1 to TRBJ2-1; 9 positions agree with TRBD1. The CDR3 is 15 amino acids. V dropped 3 bases and J dropped 7; count of bases not matched to a gene: 10. The germline V gene has CDR1 SQVTM and CDR2 ANQGSEA. The chain's CDR3 is CSVDTYGTGNNEQFF. In DNA form, the CDR3 reads TGCAGCGTTGATACGTACGGGACAGGGAATAATGAGCAGTTCTTC.

This clonotype was observed a few times. The CDR3 protein is CASSQVVLLARGETQYF. For the CDR3, the DNA is TGCGCCAGCAGCCAAGTCGTGTTATTGGCTAGAGGAGAGACCCAGTACTTC. This rearrangement joins TRBV4-1 to TRBJ2-5, with D hard to call. V shed 1 base and J shed 4 bases, with 19 bases lying between them. Germline V gene sequence: CDR1 MGHRA, CDR2 YSYEKL. The CDR3 loop spans 17 amino acids.

This clonotype has a handful of counts. In DNA, the CDR3 is TGTGCCAGCAGGTCAGGGGGGTTTGGCCAAGAGACCCAGTACTTC. It is translated as CASRSGGFGQETQYF. This chain links TRBV12-3 or TRBV12-4 with TRBJ2-5, with D possibly being TRBD1 (7 bases). V was pared by 6 bases and J by 1 base, with 15 bases between. The CDR3 consists of 15 residues.

Only a few counts were recorded for this clonotype. The chain uses TRBV29-1 and TRBJ2-1; D tentatively reads TRBD1 or TRBD2 (6 bases each). Germline loops: CDR1 SQVTM, CDR2 ANQGSEA. Trimming pared 4 bases from V and 2 bases from J, leaving 9 bases between. CDR3 size: 13 residues. The CDR3 spells CSVGGTPYNEQFF. The CDR3 region has the DNA TGCAGCGTTGGCGGGACACCCTACAATGAGCAGTTCTTC.

The chain is built from TRBV4-1 and TRBJ1-1; D unresolved. V lost 4 bases and J lost 3, with 9 bases in between. This CDR3 contains 13 residues. Germline V gives CDR1 MGHRA, CDR2 YSYEKL. CDR3 nucleotide sequence: TGCGCCAGCAGCCCCAAGGTCTACACTGAAGCTTTCTTT. Translated: CASSPKVYTEAFF.

The rearrangement links TRBV20-1 to TRBJ2-1; D is unclear. With 2 bases removed from V and 4 bases from J, the gap between germline ends came to 9 bases. Germline assignment: CDR1 DFQATT and CDR2 SNEGSKA (reference sequence). The CDR3 has 13 residues. CDR3 in amino acids: CSARFDRYNEQFF. The CDR3 coding sequence is TGCAGTGCTAGATTTGATCGGTACAATGAGCAGTTCTTC.

This clonotype was seen more than once but under ten times. The rearrangement joins TRBV6-1 to TRBJ2-1; 14 nucleotides line up with TRBD2. The V gene end was trimmed by 5 bases and the J gene end by 7 bases; junction bases not matched to a gene: 10. This CDR3 has 17 residues. Germline CDR1 is MNHNS and CDR2 is SASEGT. CDR3 in DNA: TGTGCCAGCAGTACCCCGACTAGCGGGGGGGCCGTGAATGAGCAGTTCTTC. It translates to CASSTPTSGGAVNEQFF.

In this sample, this clonotype turned up a few times. The chain uses TRBV5-5 and TRBJ1-5; D remains ambiguous. V was pared by 3 bases and J by 3 bases, with 13 bases between. The germline V gene encodes CDR1 SGHKS and CDR2 YYEKEE (reference sequence). The CDR3 has 15 amino acids. CDR3 in amino acids: CASSSIWRDNQPQHF. The CDR3 bases are TGTGCCAGCAGCTCCATCTGGAGGGACAATCAGCCCCAGCATTTT.

This clonotype was counted a few times. This sequence joins TRBV10-3 and TRBJ1-2; a weak D match, TRBD1 (6 bases). Germline V CDR1 and CDR2: ENHRY, SYGVKD. Trimming left V 1 base short and J 8 bases short, with 20 bases between. The CDR3 is made up of 16 amino acids. The CDR3 DNA follows: TGTGCCATCAGTGAGTTTAGCGGAGAGACAGGAGGAGGCTACACCTTC. Its translation is CAISEFSGETGGGYTF.

This clonotype has just a few counts. The chain recombines TRBV20-1 with TRBJ2-4; a possible D gene is TRBD1 (5 bases). The J call may be wrong; the DNA end is better matched by TRBJ2-7. Germline CDR1 is DFQATT and CDR2 is SNEGSKA (reference sequence). The CDR3 extends over 13 amino acids. In DNA, the CDR3 is TGCAGTGCTAGACAGGGTGGGACCTACGAGCAGTACTTC. Translation gives CSARQGGTYEQYF.

The table lists this clonotype with a few counts. V gene TRBV20-1 combines with J gene TRBJ2-1; TRBD2 matches at 12 bases. The ends lost 1 base at V and 9 bases at J; junction bases unmatched: 7. CDR3 length equals 15 residues. Germline values: CDR1 DFQATT, CDR2 SNEGSKA (reference sequence). The CDR3 nucleotides are TGCAGTGCTAGAGGGCTAGCGGGGGGGCCTCGTGAGCAGTTCTTC. Encoded protein: CSARGLAGGPREQFF.

The chain carries TRBV2 and TRBJ2-1, with 9 positions matching TRBD1. The V gene's germline CDR1 is SNHLY and CDR2 FYNNEI. With 6 bases clipped from V and 6 bases from J, the junction kept 6 bases outside the gene matches. The CDR3 is made up of 14 amino acids. Here the CDR3 reads CASRGTGFPNEQFF. CDR3 bases: TGTGCCAGCAGGGGGACAGGGTTCCCCAATGAGCAGTTCTTC.

This clonotype was observed a few times. J is TRBJ2-6 and V is TRBV5-6; no clear D gene. CDR1 is SGHDT and CDR2 is YYEEEE in the germline V gene. The V end lost 0 bases, the J end lost 2 bases, and 18 bases lay between the germline ends. The CDR3 has 19 amino acids. The CDR3 loop is CASSLGWVYRAPGANVLTF. The DNA for the CDR3 is TGTGCCAGCAGCTTGGGGTGGGTTTATAGGGCTCCTGGGGCCAACGTCCTGACTTTC.

The chain couples TRBV3-1 to TRBJ2-1, with 10 bases fitting TRBD2. The CDR3 has 14 amino acids. Germline values: CDR1 LGHDT, CDR2 YNNKEL (reference sequence). The J segment lost 6 bases and the V segment lost 5 bases, leaving 4 bases of the junction unmatched. In DNA, the CDR3 is TGTGCCAGCAGCAAGAGCGGGGGGGCCAATGAGCAGTTCTTC. Translating gives CASSKSGGANEQFF.

This chain connects TRBV11-2 to TRBJ2-1, with D maybe TRBD1 (5 bases). V lost 5 bases and J 5 bases, leaving 19 bases between the germline ends. The CDR3 length is 16 residues. Germline-derived CDR1 and CDR2 are SGHAT and FQNNGV. Here the CDR3 reads CASSPSHRIYNNEQFF. CDR3 coding DNA: TGTGCCAGCAGCCCCTCACACAGGATTTACAACAATGAGCAGTTCTTC.

This clonotype was detected a few times. This chain connects TRBV7-8 to TRBJ2-3; 7 positions agree with TRBD1. Trimming cost V 5 bases and J 2 bases; bases outside gene matches: 7. CDR1 and CDR2 from the germline V gene are SGHVS and FQNEAQ. The CDR3 contains 15 residues. CDR3 in amino acids: CASSQNRGSTDTQYF. The CDR3 nucleotides read TGTGCCAGCAGCCAAAACAGGGGTTCCACAGATACGCAGTATTTT.

This chain uses TRBV6-2 or TRBV6-3 with TRBJ2-1; D not certain. Looked up from germline, CDR1 is MNHEY and CDR2 is SVGEGT. Trimming shortened V by 5 bases and J by 11 bases, and 19 bases separated the two germline ends. CDR3 length: 14 residues. CDR3 nucleotide sequence: TGTGCCAGCAGTCAGCAGCCCTTAGTTAGGAAGCAGTTCTTC. Its translation: CASSQQPLVRKQFF.

The rearrangement links TRBV7-2 to TRBJ1-1, with a weak D call TRBD1 (5 bases). V was clipped by 1 base and J by 0 bases, with 9 bases between them. Germline V gene sequence: CDR1 SGHTA, CDR2 FQGNSA. This CDR3 has 15 residues. DNA for the CDR3: TGTGCCAGCAGCTTAGAGGGGCTCCTGAACACTGAAGCTTTCTTT. It specifies CASSLEGLLNTEAFF.

The chain has TRBV20-1 and TRBJ2-5; 10 nucleotides match TRBD2. The end of the DNA is better explained by TRBJ2-1, so the J call may be wrong. CDR1 and CDR2 (germline): DFQATT, SNEGSKA (reference sequence). The CDR3 has 13 amino acids. The chain's CDR3 is CSVWTSGKETQFF. CDR3 nucleotides: TGCAGTGTCTGGACTAGCGGCAAAGAGACCCAGTTCTTC.

This clonotype was recorded a few times. The chain uses TRBV15 and TRBJ2-7; possibly TRBD1 for D (6 bases). This CDR3 has 12 amino acids. Per the germline V gene, CDR1 is LNHNV and CDR2 is YYDKDF (reference sequence). V lost 1 base and J 6 bases, leaving 7 bases between the germline ends. CDR3 nucleotide sequence: TGTGCCACCAGCAGAGGGACAGCCGAGCAGTACTTC. Amino acid sequence: CATSRGTAEQYF.

The chain carries TRBV2 and TRBJ2-1; TRBD1 matches at 7 bases. The ends lost 6 bases at V and 8 bases at J; junction bases unmatched: 7. Germline V gene sequence: CDR1 SNHLY, CDR2 FYNNEI. This CDR3 has 13 residues. The CDR3 here is CASRYRGQDEQFF. The CDR3 coding sequence is TGTGCCAGCAGGTACAGGGGCCAGGATGAGCAGTTCTTC.

The genes are TRBV10-3 and TRBJ1-1; D gene uncertain. V gave up 8 bases and J gave up 1 base, with 5 bases separating them. Germline assignment: CDR1 ENHRY and CDR2 SYGVKD. This CDR3 contains 11 residues. CDR3 in amino acids: CAIQKNTEAFF. The CDR3 nucleotides are TGTGCCATCCAAAAGAACACTGAAGCTTTCTTT.

The table lists this clonotype with a few counts. The chain carries TRBV7-2 and TRBJ2-1; D not resolved. Looked up from germline, CDR1 is SGHTA and CDR2 is FQGNSA. Trimming took off 2 bases at V and 2 bases at J, with 10 bases between the two ends. The CDR3 sequence is 15 residues long. The CDR3 DNA sequence: TGTGCCAGCAGCTTATCCGCCTCTACCTACAATGAGCAGTTCTTC. Its translation is CASSLSASTYNEQFF. Complete variable domain (other parts from reference TRBV7-2 and TRBJ2-1): GAGVSQSPSNKVTEKGKDVELRCDPISGHTALYWYRQSLGQGLEFLIYFQGNSAPDKSGLPSDRFSAERTGGSVSTLTIQRTQQEDSAVYLCASSLSASTYNEQFFGPGTRLTVL.

This clonotype was found a few times. This chain links TRBV20-1 with TRBJ1-2; no clear D. Trimming left V 5 bases short and J 8 bases short, with 12 bases between. CDR1 is DFQATT and CDR2 is SNEGSKA in the germline V gene (reference sequence). This CDR3 comprises 11 residues. The CDR3 sequence: CSAVRARGYTF. The CDR3 DNA follows: TGCAGTGCTGTTCGGGCAAGAGGCTACACCTTC.